Presented here are 27 T cell receptor beta chains from one specimen sequenced in a study of T cell clonotyping in hematopoietic cell transplantation. Here immunoSEQ multiplex PCR was the method, and the copy in TCRdb shows in-frame clones only, minus some. The repertoire has more than 65,000 clones, approximately 94% of them found once; the top ten carry around 1.6%. Sample: peripheral blood mononuclear cells. The receptors shown here come from a man aged 45-60 years in good health. Some clones in this sample may be carry-over from other donors' samples.

The chain's CDR3 is CASSLPSGDNEQFF. The CDR3 bases are TGTGCCAGCAGCCTTCCTAGCGGGGACAATGAGCAGTTCTTC. The chain employs TRBV28 and TRBJ2-1; TRBD2 matches 9 bases. The V gene end was trimmed by 6 bases and the J gene end by 5 bases; junction bases not matched to a gene: 5. The CDR3 has 14 amino acids. From germline, CDR1 is MDHEN and CDR2 SYDVKM.

The chain uses TRBV4-2 and TRBJ2-1; 7 nucleotides line up with TRBD1. The V gene's germline CDR1 is LGHNA and CDR2 YNFKEQ. The ends lost 0 bases at V and 0 bases at J; junction bases unmatched: 5. This CDR3 is 17 amino acids long. CDR3 nucleotides: TGTGCCAGCAGCCAAGAAGGGACAGCGTCCTCCTACAATGAGCAGTTCTTC. Protein product: CASSQEGTASSYNEQFF.

The rearrangement joins TRBV14 to TRBJ1-4; 7 bases map to TRBD1. The CDR3 length is 17 residues. With 5 bases clipped from V and 5 bases from J, the junction kept 14 bases outside the gene matches. The germline V gene has CDR1 SGHDN and CDR2 FVKESK. CDR3 region: CASSALSMGQRNEKLFF. In DNA form, the CDR3 reads TGTGCCAGCAGCGCCCTCTCAATGGGACAGAGGAATGAAAAACTGTTTTTT.

V and J are TRBV27 and TRBJ1-1; unclear D gene. The germline gives CDR1 MNHEY, CDR2 SMNVEV (reference sequence). The length of the CDR3 is 13 residues. Trimming removed 6 bases from V and 4 bases from J, with 12 bases in between. The CDR3 is CASRPAASTEAFF. The CDR3 DNA follows: TGTGCCAGCAGACCCGCTGCGAGCACTGAAGCTTTCTTT.

The genes are TRBV6-5 and TRBJ2-2; D gene uncertain. This CDR3 contains 16 residues. CDR1 is MNHEY, CDR2 SVGAGI, per germline. V lost 0 bases, J lost 6 bases, and 14 bases lay in between. Here the CDR3 DNA reads TGTGCCAGCAGTTACTCCGTCGGTTCAGGTCCCGGGGAGCTGTTTTTT. Protein sequence: CASSYSVGSGPGELFF.

The V call is TRBV10-3, the J call TRBJ1-5; D unclear. The V and J ends lost 4 bases and 7 bases respectively, with 11 bases between them. Germline loops: CDR1 ENHRY, CDR2 SYGVKD. This CDR3 comprises 13 residues. The CDR3 protein is CAISAGLEQPQHF. For the CDR3, the DNA is TGTGCCATCAGTGCTGGGTTGGAACAGCCCCAGCATTTT.

This clone was picked up one time. V is TRBV7-9 and J is TRBJ2-7; 9 bases map to TRBD1. The V gene's germline CDR1 is SEHNR and CDR2 FQNEAQ (reference sequence). The CDR3 is made up of 15 amino acids. Trimming cost V 1 base and J 3 bases; bases outside gene matches: 4. The CDR3 region is CASSLGGTGSYEQYF. As DNA, the CDR3 is TGTGCCAGCAGCTTAGGAGGGACAGGGAGCTACGAGCAGTACTTC.

The chain joins TRBV27 to TRBJ2-7; tentatively, D is TRBD2 (6 bases). V was pared by 4 bases and J by 2 bases, with 15 bases between. This CDR3 contains 15 residues. Per the germline V gene, CDR1 is MNHEY and CDR2 is SMNVEV (reference sequence). CDR3 DNA: TGTGCCAGCAGTTCCCCCCGGGACTTACCCTACGAGCAGTACTTC. Translated, it gives CASSSPRDLPYEQYF.

This chain joins TRBV5-6 and TRBJ2-7; TRBD2 matches at 8 bases. This CDR3 has 19 amino acids. Germline V CDR1 and CDR2: SGHDT, YYEEEE. Trimming removed 3 bases from V and 3 bases from J; junction bases left unmatched: 20. In DNA, the CDR3 is TGTGCCAGCAGCTCCCTTACTAGCGGCCAAGCCGAAAATATCTACGAGCAGTACTTC. Translation: CASSSLTSGQAENIYEQYF.

This clone was observed a single time. The chain recombines TRBV19 with TRBJ1-5; D is perhaps TRBD1 (5 bases). Germline CDR1 and CDR2: LNHDA and SQIVND (reference sequence). This CDR3 is 18 amino acids long. V lost 6 bases and J 1 base, leaving 22 bases between the germline ends. The CDR3 region has the DNA TGTGCCAGTAGGAGCCGTTTGTGGGACGGACTAAGCAATCAGCCCCAGCATTTT. Its protein is CASRSRLWDGLSNQPQHF.

This clone has only one observation. The rearrangement joins TRBV2 to TRBJ2-5; D may be TRBD2 (6 bases). Germline loops: CDR1 SNHLY, CDR2 FYNNEI. The CDR3 totals 12 residues. The V and J ends lost 4 bases and 7 bases respectively, with 10 bases between them. The CDR3 DNA follows: TGTGCCAGCAGTGGGTATAGCGGGACCCAGTACTTC. Translating it yields CASSGYSGTQYF.

This chain connects TRBV7-9 to TRBJ2-7, with no clear D. The V end was cut by 4 bases, the J end by 5 bases, with 6 bases between. The CDR3 runs to 11 residues. The germline CDR1 and CDR2 sequences are SEHNR and FQNEAQ (reference sequence). CDR3 amino acids: CASSSRDEQYF. In DNA form, the CDR3 reads TGTGCCAGCAGCTCCCGTGACGAGCAGTACTTC.

The genes are TRBV28 and TRBJ2-3; 9 bases fit TRBD2. Germline CDR1 and CDR2: MDHEN and SYDVKM. Trimming cost V 2 bases and J 0 bases; bases outside gene matches: 9. This CDR3 contains 18 residues. This CDR3 is CASSLGAGGEASTDTQYF. The CDR3 DNA reads as TGTGCCAGCAGTTTAGGAGCGGGGGGCGAAGCTAGCACAGATACGCAGTATTTT.

The chain joins TRBV10-2 to TRBJ2-1, with D tentatively TRBD2 (5 bases). The V and J ends lost 9 bases and 2 bases respectively, with 17 bases between them. The CDR3 totals 15 residues. In germline, CDR1 is WSHSY, CDR2 SAAADI. CDR3: CASSSPSRAYNEQFF. CDR3 DNA: TGCGCCAGTTCTAGCCCCAGTCGAGCCTACAATGAGCAGTTCTTC.

This chain links TRBV5-6 with TRBJ1-2; 12 bases fit TRBD1. The CDR3 covers 14 residues. Germline V gives CDR1 SGHDT, CDR2 YYEEEE. Trimming took 4 bases from V and 7 from J; bases not matched to a gene: 5. The CDR3 sequence is CASSPGQGAFGYTF. DNA of the CDR3: TGTGCCAGCAGCCCGGGACAGGGGGCCTTTGGCTACACCTTC.

V gene TRBV4-1 combines with J gene TRBJ2-3; D is ambiguous. The V gene lost 1 base and the J gene lost 1 base, with 9 bases spanning the gap. This CDR3 has 15 amino acids. Germline loops: CDR1 MGHRA, CDR2 YSYEKL. The CDR3, as DNA: TGCGCCAGCAGCCAAGTGTTCCTGGGCACAGATACGCAGTATTTT. Translated: CASSQVFLGTDTQYF.

This chain connects TRBV5-5 to TRBJ2-7; D is ambiguous. The CDR3 totals 13 residues. V was trimmed by 4 bases and J by 7 bases, leaving 15 bases between them. The germline gives CDR1 SGHKS, CDR2 YYEKEE (reference sequence). Here the CDR3 reads CASSPRADLEQYF. For the CDR3, the DNA is TGTGCCAGCAGCCCCCGGGCCGATCTGGAGCAGTACTTC.

The genes are TRBV28 and TRBJ1-5; TRBD1 might be the D (6 bases). Germline-derived CDR1 and CDR2 are MDHEN and SYDVKM. The CDR3 is 17 amino acids. Trimming removed 4 bases from V and 2 bases from J, with 18 bases in between. The CDR3 coding sequence is TGTGCCAGCAGTTCCGTGGAAAGGGGGTTTCGCAATCAGCCCCAGCATTTT. Translating gives CASSSVERGFRNQPQHF.

This chain uses TRBV28 with TRBJ2-3; tentatively, D is TRBD2 (5 bases). Germline V CDR1 and CDR2: MDHEN, SYDVKM. The V end was cut by 3 bases, the J end by 10 bases, with 23 bases between. The CDR3 is 16 residues long. The CDR3 sequence is CASSFRGVGWSGAQYF. The CDR3 nucleotides read TGTGCCAGCAGTTTTCGGGGAGTCGGGTGGAGTGGTGCGCAGTATTTT.

This chain links TRBV28 with TRBJ1-2; 7 bases map to TRBD1. V lost 6 bases to trimming and J lost 3 bases; unmatched junction nucleotides: 4. The CDR3 sequence is 13 residues long. Germline V gene data show CDR1 as MDHEN and CDR2 as SYDVKM. The CDR3 region has the DNA TGTGCCAGCAGCCCAGGGGGAGACTATGGCTACACCTTC. Its translation is CASSPGGDYGYTF.

The J gene is TRBJ1-3, the V gene TRBV5-6, with D hard to call. CDR3 length: 17 residues. V was cut by 2 bases and J by 4 bases, with 19 bases left in between. The germline V gene encodes CDR1 SGHDT and CDR2 YYEEEE. This CDR3 reads CASSFQVSKAAGNTIYF. CDR3 coding DNA: TGTGCCAGCAGCTTCCAGGTCTCAAAGGCCGCCGGAAACACCATATATTTT.

The chain employs TRBV4-2 and TRBJ2-1; TRBD1 matches 7 bases. The junction had 5 bases not matched to a gene; V was cut back by 0 bases and J by 9 bases. Germline V gene data show CDR1 as LGHNA and CDR2 as YNFKEQ. The CDR3 covers 14 residues. The CDR3 spells CASSQDPRDSEQFF. CDR3 in DNA: TGTGCCAGCAGCCAAGATCCTAGGGACAGTGAGCAGTTCTTC.

The chain recombines TRBV5-1 with TRBJ2-3; 9 nucleotides align to TRBD2. Losses at the gene ends were 1 base for V and 4 bases for J; bases not matched to a gene: 4. The CDR3 runs to 15 residues. The germline CDR1 and CDR2 sequences are SGHRS and YFSETQ. CDR3 residues: CASSLWAGGPDTQYF. The CDR3 DNA is TGCGCCAGCAGCTTGTGGGCGGGGGGGCCAGATACGCAGTATTTT. The whole variable domain, remainder taken from reference TRBV5-1 and TRBJ2-3, is KAGVTQTPRYLIKTRGQQVTLSCSPISGHRSVSWYQQTPGQGLQFLFEYFSETQRNKGNFPGRFSGRQFSNSRSEMNVSTLELGDSALYLCASSLWAGGPDTQYFGPGTRLTVL.

V and J are TRBV9 and TRBJ1-1, with 9 bases fitting TRBD1. CDR1 is SGDLS, CDR2 YYNGEE, per germline. CDR3 length: 16 amino acids. The V gene end was trimmed by 5 bases and the J gene end by 1 base; junction bases not matched to a gene: 9. CDR3 in amino acids: CASSEGQGISNTEAFF. The CDR3 DNA sequence: TGTGCCAGCAGTGAAGGACAGGGGATCTCGAACACTGAAGCTTTCTTT.

The chain has TRBV7-3 and TRBJ2-6; D is ambiguous. Germline CDR1 reads SGHTA; CDR2 reads FQGTGA. CDR3 length equals 12 residues. V lost 8 bases and J 2 bases, leaving 4 bases between the germline ends. The CDR3 protein is CASGTGANVLTF. As DNA, the CDR3 is TGTGCCAGCGGCACTGGGGCCAACGTCCTGACTTTC. Filled out from reference TRBV7-3 and TRBJ2-6, the complete variable domain reads GAGVSQTPSNKVTEKGKYVELRCDPISGHTALYWYRQSLGQGPEFLIYFQGTGAADDSGLPNDRFFAVRPEGSVSTLKIQRTERGDSAVYLCASGTGANVLTFGAGSRLTVL.

The chain joins TRBV29-1 to TRBJ1-2, with no clear D. CDR1 and CDR2 (germline): SQVTM, ANQGSEA. The CDR3 totals 11 residues. Deletions cut 4 bases from V and 7 bases from J, with 10 bases between. The CDR3 sequence: CSVVSTIGYTF. CDR3 nucleotide sequence: TGCAGCGTTGTATCGACAATTGGCTACACCTTC.

The chain employs TRBV9 and TRBJ1-2, with TRBD1 matching 7 bases. Germline CDR1 SGDLS, CDR2 YYNGEE. The CDR3 length is 14 residues. Trimming removed 4 bases from V and 3 bases from J; junction bases left unmatched: 6. DNA of the CDR3: TGTGCCAGCAGCCAAGCAACAGGGGACTATGGCTACACCTTC. Translation gives CASSQATGDYGYTF.